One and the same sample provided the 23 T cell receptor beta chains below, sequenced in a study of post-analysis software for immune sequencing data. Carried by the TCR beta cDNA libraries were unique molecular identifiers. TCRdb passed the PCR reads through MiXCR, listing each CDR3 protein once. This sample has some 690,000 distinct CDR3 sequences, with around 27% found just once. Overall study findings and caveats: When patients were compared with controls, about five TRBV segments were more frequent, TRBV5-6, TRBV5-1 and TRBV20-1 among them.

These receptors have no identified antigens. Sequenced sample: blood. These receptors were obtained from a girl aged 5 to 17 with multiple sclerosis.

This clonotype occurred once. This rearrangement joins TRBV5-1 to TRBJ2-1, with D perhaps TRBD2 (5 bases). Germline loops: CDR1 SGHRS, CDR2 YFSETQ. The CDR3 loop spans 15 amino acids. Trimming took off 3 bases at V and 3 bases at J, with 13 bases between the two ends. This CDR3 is CASSSRAGYYNEQFF. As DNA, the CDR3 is TGCGCCAGCAGCTCGCGGGCAGGATACTACAATGAGCAGTTCTTC.

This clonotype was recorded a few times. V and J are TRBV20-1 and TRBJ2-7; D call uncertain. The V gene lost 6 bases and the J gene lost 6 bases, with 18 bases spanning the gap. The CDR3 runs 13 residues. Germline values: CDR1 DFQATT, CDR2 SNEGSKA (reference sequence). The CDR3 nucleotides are TGCAGTGCCAACACGAGACCTACGGGCGAGCAGTACTTC. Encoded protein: CSANTRPTGEQYF.

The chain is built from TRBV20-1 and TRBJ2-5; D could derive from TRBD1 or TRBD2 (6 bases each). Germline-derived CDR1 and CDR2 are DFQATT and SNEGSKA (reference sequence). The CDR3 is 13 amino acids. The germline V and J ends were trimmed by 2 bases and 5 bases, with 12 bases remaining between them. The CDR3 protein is CSARRGRRETQYF. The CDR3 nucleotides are TGCAGTGCTAGACGGGGGCGCAGGGAGACCCAGTACTTC.

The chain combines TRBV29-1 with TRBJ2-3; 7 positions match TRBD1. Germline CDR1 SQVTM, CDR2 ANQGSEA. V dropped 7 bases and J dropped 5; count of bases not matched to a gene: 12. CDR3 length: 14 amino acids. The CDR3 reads CSASGTAQGDTQYF. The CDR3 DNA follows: TGCAGCGCATCAGGGACAGCCCAGGGAGATACGCAGTATTTT.

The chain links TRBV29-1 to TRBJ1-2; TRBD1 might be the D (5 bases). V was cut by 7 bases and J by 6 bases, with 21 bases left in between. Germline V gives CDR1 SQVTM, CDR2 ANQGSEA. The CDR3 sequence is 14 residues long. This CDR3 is CSGGPSIGSDGYTF. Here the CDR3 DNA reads TGCAGCGGGGGACCTTCGATAGGGAGCGATGGCTACACCTTC. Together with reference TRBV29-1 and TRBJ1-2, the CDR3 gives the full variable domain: SAVISQKPSRDICQRGTSLTIQCQVDSQVTMMFWYRQQPGQSLTLIATANQGSEATYESGFVIDKFPISRPNLTFSTLTVSNMSPEDSSIYLCSGGPSIGSDGYTFGSGTRLTVV.

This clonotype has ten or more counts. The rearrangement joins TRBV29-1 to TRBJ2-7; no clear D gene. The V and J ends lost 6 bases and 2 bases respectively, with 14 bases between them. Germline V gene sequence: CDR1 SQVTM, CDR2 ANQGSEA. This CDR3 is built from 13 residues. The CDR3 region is CSVKAYRAYEQYF. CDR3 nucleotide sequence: TGCAGCGTAAAAGCCTACAGAGCCTACGAGCAGTACTTC.

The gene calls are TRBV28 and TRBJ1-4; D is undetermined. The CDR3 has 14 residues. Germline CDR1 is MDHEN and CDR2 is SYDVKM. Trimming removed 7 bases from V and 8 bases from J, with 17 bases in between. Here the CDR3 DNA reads TGTGCCAGCACCAACCCGGTCCCCACCGAAAAACTGTTTTTT. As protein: CASTNPVPTEKLFF. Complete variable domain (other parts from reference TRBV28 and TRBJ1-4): DVKVTQSSRYLVKRTGEKVFLECVQDMDHENMFWYRQDPGLGLRLIYFSYDVKMKEKGDIPEGYSVSREKKERFSLILESASTNQTSMYLCASTNPVPTEKLFFGSGTQLSVL.

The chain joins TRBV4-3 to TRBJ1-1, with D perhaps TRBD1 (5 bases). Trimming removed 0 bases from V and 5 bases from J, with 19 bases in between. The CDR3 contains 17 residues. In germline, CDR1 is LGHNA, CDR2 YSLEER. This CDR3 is CASSQEYGGRAGTEAFF. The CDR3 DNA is TGCGCCAGCAGCCAAGAATATGGAGGCAGGGCGGGGACTGAAGCTTTCTTT.

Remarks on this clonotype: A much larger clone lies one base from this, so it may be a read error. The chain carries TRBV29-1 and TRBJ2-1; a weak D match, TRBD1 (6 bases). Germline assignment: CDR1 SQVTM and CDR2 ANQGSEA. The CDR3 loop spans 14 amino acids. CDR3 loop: CSVVDRSSCNEQFF. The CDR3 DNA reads TGCAGCGTCGTCGACAGGAGCTCCTGCAATGAGCAGTTCTTC.

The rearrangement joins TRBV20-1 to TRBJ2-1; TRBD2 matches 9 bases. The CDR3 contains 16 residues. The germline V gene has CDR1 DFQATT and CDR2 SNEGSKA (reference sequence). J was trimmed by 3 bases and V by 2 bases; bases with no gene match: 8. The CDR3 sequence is CSARSPAGGLYNEQFF. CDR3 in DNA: TGCAGTGCTAGATCTCCAGCGGGGGGCCTCTACAATGAGCAGTTCTTC.

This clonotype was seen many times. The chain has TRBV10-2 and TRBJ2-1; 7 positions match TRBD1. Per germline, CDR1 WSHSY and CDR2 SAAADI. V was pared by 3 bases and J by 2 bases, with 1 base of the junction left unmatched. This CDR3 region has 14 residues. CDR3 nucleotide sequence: TGCGCCAGCAGTGACAGGGGGACCTACAATGAGCAGTTCTTC. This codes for CASSDRGTYNEQFF.

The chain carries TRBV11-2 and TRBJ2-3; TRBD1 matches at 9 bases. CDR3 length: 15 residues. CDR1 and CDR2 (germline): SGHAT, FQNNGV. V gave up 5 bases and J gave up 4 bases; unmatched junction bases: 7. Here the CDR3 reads CASSATGGWADTQYF. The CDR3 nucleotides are TGTGCCAGCAGCGCGACAGGGGGTTGGGCAGATACGCAGTATTTT.

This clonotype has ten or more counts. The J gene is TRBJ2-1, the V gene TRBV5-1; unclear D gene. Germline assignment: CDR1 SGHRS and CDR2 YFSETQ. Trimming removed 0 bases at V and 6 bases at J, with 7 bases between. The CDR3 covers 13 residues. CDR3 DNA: TGCGCCAGCAGCTTGGTGCCAGTCAATGAGCAGTTCTTC. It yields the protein CASSLVPVNEQFF.

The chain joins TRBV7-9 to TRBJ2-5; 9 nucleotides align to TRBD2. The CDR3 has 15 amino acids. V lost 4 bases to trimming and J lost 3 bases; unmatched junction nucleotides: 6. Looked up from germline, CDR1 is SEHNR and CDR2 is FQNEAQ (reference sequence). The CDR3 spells CASSWSSGVEETQYF. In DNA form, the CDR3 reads TGTGCCAGCAGCTGGTCTAGCGGGGTAGAAGAGACCCAGTACTTC.

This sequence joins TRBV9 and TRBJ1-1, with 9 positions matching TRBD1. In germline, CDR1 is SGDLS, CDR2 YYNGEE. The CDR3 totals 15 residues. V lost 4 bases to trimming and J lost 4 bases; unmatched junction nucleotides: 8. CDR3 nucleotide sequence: TGTGCCAGCAGCCCCTGGGACAGGGTGGCCACTGAAGCTTTCTTT. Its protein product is CASSPWDRVATEAFF.

The CDR3 loop is CASSYVGRGRKLFF. The DNA for the CDR3 is TGTGCCAGCTCCTACGTCGGCAGGGGCAGAAAACTGTTTTTT. This chain links TRBV7-9 with TRBJ1-4; D possibly corresponds to TRBD1 (6 bases). The V gene's germline CDR1 is SEHNR and CDR2 FQNEAQ (reference sequence). The CDR3 runs to 14 residues. V gave up 8 bases and J gave up 10 bases, with 20 bases separating them.

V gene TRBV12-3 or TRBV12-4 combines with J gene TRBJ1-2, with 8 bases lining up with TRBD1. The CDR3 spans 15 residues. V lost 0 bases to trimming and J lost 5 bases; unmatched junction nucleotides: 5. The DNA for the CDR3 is TGTGCCAGCAGTTTAGCACAGGGGGGGTGGTATGGCTACACCTTC. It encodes CASSLAQGGWYGYTF.

The DNA for the CDR3 is TGCAGTGCTACCGAGAGGACGGTGCTAACAGATACGCAGTATTTT. It codes for CSATERTVLTDTQYF. V and J are TRBV20-1 and TRBJ2-3; D not resolved. Germline V CDR1 and CDR2: DFQATT, SNEGSKA (reference sequence). V gave up 4 bases and J gave up 3 bases, with 17 bases separating them. The CDR3 has 15 residues.

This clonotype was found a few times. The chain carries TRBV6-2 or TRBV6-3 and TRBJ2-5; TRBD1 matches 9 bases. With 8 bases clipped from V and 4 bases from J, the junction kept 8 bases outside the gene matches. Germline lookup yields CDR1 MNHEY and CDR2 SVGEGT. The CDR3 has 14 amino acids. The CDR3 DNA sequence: TGTGCCAGCCAGAGGGACAGGGTAGGAGAGACCCAGTACTTC. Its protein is CASQRDRVGETQYF.

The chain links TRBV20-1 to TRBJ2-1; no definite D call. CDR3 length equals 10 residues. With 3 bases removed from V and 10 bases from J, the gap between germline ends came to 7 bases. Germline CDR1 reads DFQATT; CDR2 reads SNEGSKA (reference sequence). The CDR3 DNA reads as TGCAGTGCTAGGGTTGTCGAGCAGTTCTTC. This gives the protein CSARVVEQFF.

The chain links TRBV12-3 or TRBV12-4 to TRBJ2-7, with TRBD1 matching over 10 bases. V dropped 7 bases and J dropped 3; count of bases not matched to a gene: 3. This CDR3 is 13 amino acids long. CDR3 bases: TGTGCCAGCACGACAGGGGGCAACTACGAGCAGTACTTC. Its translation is CASTTGGNYEQYF.

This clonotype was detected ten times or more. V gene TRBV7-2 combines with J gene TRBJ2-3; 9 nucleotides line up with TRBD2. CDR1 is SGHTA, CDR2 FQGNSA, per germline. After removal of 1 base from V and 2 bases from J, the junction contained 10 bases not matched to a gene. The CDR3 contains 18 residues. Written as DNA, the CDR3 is TGTGCCAGCAGCTTAGAGTCTCTAGCGGGACTAGCCACAGATACGCAGTATTTT. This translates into CASSLESLAGLATDTQYF. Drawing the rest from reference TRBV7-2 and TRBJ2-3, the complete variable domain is GAGVSQSPSNKVTEKGKDVELRCDPISGHTALYWYRQSLGQGLEFLIYFQGNSAPDKSGLPSDRFSAERTGGSVSTLTIQRTQQEDSAVYLCASSLESLAGLATDTQYFGPGTRLTVL.

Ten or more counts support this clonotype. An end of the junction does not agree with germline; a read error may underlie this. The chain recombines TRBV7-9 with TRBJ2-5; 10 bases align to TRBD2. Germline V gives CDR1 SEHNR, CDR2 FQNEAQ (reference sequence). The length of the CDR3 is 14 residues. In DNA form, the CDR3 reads TGCGCCAGCAGCCTACGACTAGCGGGAGAGACCCAGTACTTC. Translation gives CASSLRLAGETQYF.